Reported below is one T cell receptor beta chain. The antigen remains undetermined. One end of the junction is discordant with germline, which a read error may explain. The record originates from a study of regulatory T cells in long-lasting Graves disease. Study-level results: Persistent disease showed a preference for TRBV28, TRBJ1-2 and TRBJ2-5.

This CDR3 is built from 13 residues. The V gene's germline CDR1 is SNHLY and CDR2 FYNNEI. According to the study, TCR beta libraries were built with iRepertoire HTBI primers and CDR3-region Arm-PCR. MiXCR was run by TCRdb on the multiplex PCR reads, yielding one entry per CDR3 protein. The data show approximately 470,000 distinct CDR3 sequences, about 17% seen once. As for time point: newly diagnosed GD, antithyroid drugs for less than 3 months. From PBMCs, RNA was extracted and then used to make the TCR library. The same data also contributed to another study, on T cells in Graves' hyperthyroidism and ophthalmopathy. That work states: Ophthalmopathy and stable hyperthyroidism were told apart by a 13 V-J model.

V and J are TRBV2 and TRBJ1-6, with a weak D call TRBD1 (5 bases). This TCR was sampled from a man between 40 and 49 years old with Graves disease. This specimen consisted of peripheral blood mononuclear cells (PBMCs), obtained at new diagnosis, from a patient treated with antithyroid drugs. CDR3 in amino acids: CTSAGRGGSPLHF. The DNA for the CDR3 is TGTACCAGCGCAGGGAGGGGAGGTTCACCCCTCCACTTT.